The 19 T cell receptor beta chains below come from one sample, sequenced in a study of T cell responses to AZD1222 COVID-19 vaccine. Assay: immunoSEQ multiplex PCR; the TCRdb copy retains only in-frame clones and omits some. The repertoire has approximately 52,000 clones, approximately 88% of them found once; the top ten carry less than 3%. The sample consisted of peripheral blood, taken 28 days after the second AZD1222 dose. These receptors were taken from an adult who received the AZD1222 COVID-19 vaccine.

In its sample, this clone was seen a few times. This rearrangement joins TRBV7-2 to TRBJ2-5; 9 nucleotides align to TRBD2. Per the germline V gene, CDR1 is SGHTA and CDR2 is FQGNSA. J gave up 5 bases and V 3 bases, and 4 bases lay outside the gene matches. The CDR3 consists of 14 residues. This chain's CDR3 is CASSFAGGVETQYF. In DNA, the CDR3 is TGTGCCAGCAGCTTTGCGGGGGGGGTCGAGACCCAGTACTTC.

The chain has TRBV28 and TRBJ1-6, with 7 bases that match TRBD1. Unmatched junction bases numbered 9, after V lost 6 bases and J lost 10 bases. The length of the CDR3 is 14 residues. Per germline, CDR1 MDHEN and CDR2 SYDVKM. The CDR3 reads CASSRRGVRSPLHF. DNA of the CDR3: TGTGCCAGCAGCCGCAGGGGGGTAAGATCACCCCTCCACTTT. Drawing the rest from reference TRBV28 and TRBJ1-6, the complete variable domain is DVKVTQSSRYLVKRTGEKVFLECVQDMDHENMFWYRQDPGLGLRLIYFSYDVKMKEKGDIPEGYSVSREKKERFSLILESASTNQTSMYLCASSRRGVRSPLHFGNGTRLTVT.

The CDR3 loop is CASSSHHGQGTQYF. CDR3 coding DNA: TGTGCCAGCAGCTCCCACCATGGACAGGGAACGCAGTATTTT. V gene TRBV11-2 combines with J gene TRBJ2-3, with TRBD1 matching over 8 bases. In germline, CDR1 is SGHAT, CDR2 FQNNGV. The CDR3 is made up of 14 amino acids. Trimming cost V 4 bases and J 9 bases; bases outside gene matches: 9.

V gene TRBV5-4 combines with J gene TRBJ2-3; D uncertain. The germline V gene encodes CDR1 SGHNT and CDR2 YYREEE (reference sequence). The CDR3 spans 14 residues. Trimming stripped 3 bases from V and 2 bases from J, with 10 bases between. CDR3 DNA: TGTGCCAGCAGCTATGGGATCGACACAGATACGCAGTATTTT. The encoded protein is CASSYGIDTDTQYF. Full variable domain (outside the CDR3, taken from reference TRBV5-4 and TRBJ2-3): ETGVTQSPTHLIKTRGQQVTLRCSSQSGHNTVSWYQQALGQGPQFIFQYYREEENGRGNFPPRFSGLQFPNYSSELNVNALELDDSALYLCASSYGIDTDTQYFGPGTRLTVL.

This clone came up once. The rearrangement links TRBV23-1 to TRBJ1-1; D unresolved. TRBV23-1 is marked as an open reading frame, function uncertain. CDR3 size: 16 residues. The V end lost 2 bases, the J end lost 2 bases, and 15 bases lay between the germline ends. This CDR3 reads CASSQGAPDTNTEAFF. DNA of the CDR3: TGCGCCAGCAGTCAAGGTGCCCCTGACACCAACACTGAAGCTTTCTTT.

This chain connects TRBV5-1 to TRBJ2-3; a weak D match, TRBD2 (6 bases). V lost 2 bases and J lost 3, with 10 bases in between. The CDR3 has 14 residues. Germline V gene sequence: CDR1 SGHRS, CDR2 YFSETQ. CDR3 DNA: TGCGCCAGCAGCTTAGAACGGGAGACAGATACGCAGTATTTT. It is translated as CASSLERETDTQYF.

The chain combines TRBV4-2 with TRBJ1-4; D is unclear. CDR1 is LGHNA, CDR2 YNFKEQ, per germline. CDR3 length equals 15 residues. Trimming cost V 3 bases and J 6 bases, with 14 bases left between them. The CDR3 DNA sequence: TGTGCCAGCAGCCAGGAACACGCGAGGGATGAAAAACTGTTTTTT. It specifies CASSQEHARDEKLFF.

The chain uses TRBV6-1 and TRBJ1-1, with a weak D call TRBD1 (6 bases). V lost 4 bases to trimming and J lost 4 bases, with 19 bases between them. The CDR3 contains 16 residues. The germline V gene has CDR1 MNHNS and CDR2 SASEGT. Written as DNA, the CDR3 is TGTGCCAGCAGTGTCCCCCAGGGGAGAGGGGTCACTGAAGCTTTCTTT. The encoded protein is CASSVPQGRGVTEAFF.

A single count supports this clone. Written as DNA, the CDR3 is TGTGCCAGCATCCTGACAGGTAGTTCACCCCTCCACTTT. It specifies CASILTGSSPLHF. This sequence joins TRBV28 and TRBJ1-6, with D tentatively TRBD1 (6 bases). Germline assignment: CDR1 MDHEN and CDR2 SYDVKM. With 7 bases removed from V and 9 bases from J, the gap between germline ends came to 13 bases. This CDR3 contains 13 residues.

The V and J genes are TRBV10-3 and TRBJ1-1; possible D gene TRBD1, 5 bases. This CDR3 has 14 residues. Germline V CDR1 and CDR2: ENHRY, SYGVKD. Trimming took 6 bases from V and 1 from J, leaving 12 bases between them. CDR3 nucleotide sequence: TGTGCCATCAGGGATGCCACAGGGAACACTGAAGCTTTCTTT. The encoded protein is CAIRDATGNTEAFF.

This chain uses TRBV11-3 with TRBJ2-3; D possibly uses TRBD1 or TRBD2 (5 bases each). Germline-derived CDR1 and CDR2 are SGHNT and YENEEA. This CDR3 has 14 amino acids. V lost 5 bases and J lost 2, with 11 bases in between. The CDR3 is CASSPGTVTDTQYF. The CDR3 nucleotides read TGTGCCAGCAGCCCAGGGACGGTCACAGATACGCAGTATTTT. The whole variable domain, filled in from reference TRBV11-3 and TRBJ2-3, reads EAGVVQSPRYKIIEKKQPVAFWCNPISGHNTLYWYLQNLGQGPELLIRYENEEAVDDSQLPKDRFSAERLKGVDSTLKIQPAELGDSAVYLCASSPGTVTDTQYFGPGTRLTVL.

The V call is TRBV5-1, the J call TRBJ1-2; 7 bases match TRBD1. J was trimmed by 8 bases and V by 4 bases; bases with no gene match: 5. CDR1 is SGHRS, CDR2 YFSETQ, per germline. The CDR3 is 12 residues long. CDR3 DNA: TGCGCCAGCAGCCTGACAGGGAACGGCTACACCTTC. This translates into CASSLTGNGYTF.

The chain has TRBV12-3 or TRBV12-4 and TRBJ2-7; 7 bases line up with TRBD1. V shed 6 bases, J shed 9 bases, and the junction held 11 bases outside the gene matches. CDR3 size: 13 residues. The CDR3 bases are TGTGCCAGCAGCCTAGGACAGGTACCCGCGCAGTACTTC. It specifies CASSLGQVPAQYF.

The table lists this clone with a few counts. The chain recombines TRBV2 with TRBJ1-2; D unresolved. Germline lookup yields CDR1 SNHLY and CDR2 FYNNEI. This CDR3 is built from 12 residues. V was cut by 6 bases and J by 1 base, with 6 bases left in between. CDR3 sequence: CASRTSNYGYTF. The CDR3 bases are TGTGCCAGCAGGACAAGTAACTATGGCTACACCTTC.

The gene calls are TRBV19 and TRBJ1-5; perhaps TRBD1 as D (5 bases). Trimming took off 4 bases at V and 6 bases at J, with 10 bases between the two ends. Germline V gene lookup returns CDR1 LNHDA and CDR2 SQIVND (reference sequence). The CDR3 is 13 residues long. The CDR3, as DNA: TGTGCCAGTAGTACCGGGCAGGGTCAGCCCCAGCATTTT. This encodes CASSTGQGQPQHF.

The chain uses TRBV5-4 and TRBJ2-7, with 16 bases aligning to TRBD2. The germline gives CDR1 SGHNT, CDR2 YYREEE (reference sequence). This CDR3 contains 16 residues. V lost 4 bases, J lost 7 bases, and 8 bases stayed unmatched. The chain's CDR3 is CASSPGLAGGPGEQYF. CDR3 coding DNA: TGTGCCAGCAGCCCGGGACTAGCGGGAGGGCCGGGGGAGCAGTACTTC. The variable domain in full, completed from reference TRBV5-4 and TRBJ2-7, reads ETGVTQSPTHLIKTRGQQVTLRCSSQSGHNTVSWYQQALGQGPQFIFQYYREEENGRGNFPPRFSGLQFPNYSSELNVNALELDDSALYLCASSPGLAGGPGEQYFGPGTRLTVT.

The CDR3 here is CASTGASGKNEQFF. The CDR3 nucleotides are TGTGCCAGCACAGGGGCTAGCGGGAAGAATGAGCAGTTCTTC. This sequence joins TRBV2 and TRBJ2-1, with TRBD2 matching over 9 bases. V gave up 7 bases and J gave up 7 bases; unmatched junction bases: 8. Germline V CDR1 and CDR2: SNHLY, FYNNEI. The CDR3 contains 14 residues.

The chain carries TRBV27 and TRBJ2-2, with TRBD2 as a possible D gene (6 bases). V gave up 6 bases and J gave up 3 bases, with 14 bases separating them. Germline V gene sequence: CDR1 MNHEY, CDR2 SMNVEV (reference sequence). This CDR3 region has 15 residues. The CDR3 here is CASRGTLAHTGELFF. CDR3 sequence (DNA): TGTGCCAGCAGGGGGACTCTAGCCCACACCGGGGAGCTGTTTTTT.

The CDR3, as DNA: TGCAGCGTTGAGCCGGACATTAACACTGAAGCTTTCTTT. This gives the protein CSVEPDINTEAFF. V is TRBV29-1 and J is TRBJ1-1; D may be TRBD1 (5 bases). The CDR3 runs 13 residues. Germline loops: CDR1 SQVTM, CDR2 ANQGSEA. V shed 3 bases and J shed 2 bases, with 10 bases lying between them.